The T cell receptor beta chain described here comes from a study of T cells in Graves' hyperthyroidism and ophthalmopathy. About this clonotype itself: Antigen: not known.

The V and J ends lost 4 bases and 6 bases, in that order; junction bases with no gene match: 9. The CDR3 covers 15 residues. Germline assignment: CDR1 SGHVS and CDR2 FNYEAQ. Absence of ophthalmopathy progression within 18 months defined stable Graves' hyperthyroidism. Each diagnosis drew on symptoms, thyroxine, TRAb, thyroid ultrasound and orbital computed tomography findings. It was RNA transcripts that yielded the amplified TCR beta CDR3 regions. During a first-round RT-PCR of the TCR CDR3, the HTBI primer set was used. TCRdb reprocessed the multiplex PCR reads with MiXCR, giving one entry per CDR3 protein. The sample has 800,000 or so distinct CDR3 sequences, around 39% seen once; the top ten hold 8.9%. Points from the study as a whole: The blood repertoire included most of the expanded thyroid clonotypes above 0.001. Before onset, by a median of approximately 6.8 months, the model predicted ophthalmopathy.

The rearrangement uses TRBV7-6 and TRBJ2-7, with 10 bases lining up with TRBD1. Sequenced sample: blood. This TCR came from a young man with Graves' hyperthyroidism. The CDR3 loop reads CASSSRQGAIAEQYF. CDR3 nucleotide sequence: TGTGCCAGCAGCTCCAGACAGGGGGCGATCGCCGAGCAGTACTTC.